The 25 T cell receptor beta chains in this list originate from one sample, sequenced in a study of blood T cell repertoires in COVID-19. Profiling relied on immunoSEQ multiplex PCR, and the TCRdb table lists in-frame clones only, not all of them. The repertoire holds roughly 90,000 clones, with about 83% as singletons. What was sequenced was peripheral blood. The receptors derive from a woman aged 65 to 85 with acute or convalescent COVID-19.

CDR3 sequence: CASSTTDSFTGELFF. Here the CDR3 DNA reads TGTGCCAGCAGCACCACGGACAGTTTCACCGGGGAGCTGTTTTTT. The chain carries TRBV9 and TRBJ2-2; perhaps TRBD1 as D (6 bases). V shed 4 bases and J shed 4 bases, with 14 bases lying between them. The length of the CDR3 is 15 residues. In germline, CDR1 is SGDLS, CDR2 YYNGEE.

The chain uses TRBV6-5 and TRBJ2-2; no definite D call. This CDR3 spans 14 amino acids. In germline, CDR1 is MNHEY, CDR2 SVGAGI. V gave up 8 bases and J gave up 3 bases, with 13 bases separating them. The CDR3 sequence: CASQNYQDTGELFF. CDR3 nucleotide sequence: TGTGCCAGCCAGAACTATCAAGACACCGGGGAGCTGTTTTTT.

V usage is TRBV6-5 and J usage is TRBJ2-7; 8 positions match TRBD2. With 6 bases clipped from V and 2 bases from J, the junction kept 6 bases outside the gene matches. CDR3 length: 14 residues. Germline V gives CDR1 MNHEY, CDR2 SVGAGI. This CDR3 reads CASRPGLVTYEQYF. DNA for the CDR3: TGTGCCAGCAGGCCGGGACTAGTTACCTACGAGCAGTACTTC.

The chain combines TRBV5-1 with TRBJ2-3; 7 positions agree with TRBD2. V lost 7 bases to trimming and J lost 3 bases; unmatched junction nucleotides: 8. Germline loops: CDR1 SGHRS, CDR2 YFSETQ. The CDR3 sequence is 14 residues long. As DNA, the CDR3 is TGCGCCAGCTGGGGGGGAGTAGGGACAGATACGCAGTATTTT. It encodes CASWGGVGTDTQYF.

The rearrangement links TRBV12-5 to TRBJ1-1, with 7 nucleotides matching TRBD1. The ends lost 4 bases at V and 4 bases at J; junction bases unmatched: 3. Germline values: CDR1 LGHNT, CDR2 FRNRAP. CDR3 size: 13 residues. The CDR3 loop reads CASGSQGSTEAFF. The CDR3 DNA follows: TGTGCTAGTGGTTCACAGGGGAGCACTGAAGCTTTCTTT.

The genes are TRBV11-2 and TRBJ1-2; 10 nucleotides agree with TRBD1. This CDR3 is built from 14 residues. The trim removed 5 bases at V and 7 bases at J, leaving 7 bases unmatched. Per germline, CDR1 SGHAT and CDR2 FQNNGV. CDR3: CASSPAGTGVGYTF. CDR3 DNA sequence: TGTGCCAGCAGCCCGGCCGGGACAGGGGTTGGCTACACCTTC.

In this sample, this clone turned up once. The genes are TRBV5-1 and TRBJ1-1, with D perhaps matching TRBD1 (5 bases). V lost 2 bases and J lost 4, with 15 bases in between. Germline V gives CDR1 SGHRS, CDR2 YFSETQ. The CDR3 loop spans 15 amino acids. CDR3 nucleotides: TGCGCCAGCAGCTTTGGGCTTGTCGGGGGCACTGAAGCTTTCTTT. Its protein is CASSFGLVGGTEAFF.

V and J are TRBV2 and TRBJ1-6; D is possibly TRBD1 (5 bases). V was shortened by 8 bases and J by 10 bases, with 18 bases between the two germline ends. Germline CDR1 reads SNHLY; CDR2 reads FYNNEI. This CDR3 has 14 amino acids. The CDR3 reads CASDRDSPLSPLHF. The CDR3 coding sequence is TGTGCCAGCGACCGCGACAGCCCGCTCTCACCCCTCCACTTT.

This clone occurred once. In nucleotides, the CDR3 is TGTGCCAGCAGCGTGACAGAGCTCTACTATGGCTACACCTTC. It codes for CASSVTELYYGYTF. This chain links TRBV9 with TRBJ1-2; TRBD1 might be the D (5 bases). The CDR3 extends over 14 amino acids. Germline V gene data show CDR1 as SGDLS and CDR2 as YYNGEE. V gave up 2 bases and J gave up 3 bases, with 11 bases separating them.

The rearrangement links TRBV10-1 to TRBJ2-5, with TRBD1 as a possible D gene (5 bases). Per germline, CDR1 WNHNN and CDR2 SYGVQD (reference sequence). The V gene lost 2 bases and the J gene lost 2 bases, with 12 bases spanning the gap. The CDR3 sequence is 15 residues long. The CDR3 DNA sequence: TGCGCCAGCAGTGAGGGCCAGGGCCGGCAAGAGACCCAGTACTTC. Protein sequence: CASSEGQGRQETQYF.

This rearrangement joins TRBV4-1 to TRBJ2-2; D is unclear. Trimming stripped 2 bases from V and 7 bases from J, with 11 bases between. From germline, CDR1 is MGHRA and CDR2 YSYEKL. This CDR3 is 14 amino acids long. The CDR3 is CASSQPRSNGELFF. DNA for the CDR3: TGCGCCAGCAGCCAACCCCGGTCGAACGGGGAGCTGTTTTTT.

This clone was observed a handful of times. This CDR3 is CASQAGGPDTQYF. The CDR3 bases are TGTGCCAGTCAAGCGGGGGGCCCAGATACGCAGTATTTT. The J gene is TRBJ2-3, the V gene TRBV7-9; TRBD2 agrees at 9 bases. V shed 9 bases, J shed 4 bases, and the junction held 5 bases outside the gene matches. Germline V gene lookup returns CDR1 SEHNR and CDR2 FQNEAQ (reference sequence). The CDR3 consists of 13 residues. Together with reference TRBV7-9 and TRBJ2-3, the CDR3 gives the full variable domain: DTGVSQNPRHKITKRGQNVTFRCDPISEHNRLYWYRQTLGQGPEFLTYFQNEAQLEKSRLLSDRFSAERPKGSFSTLEIQRTEQGDSAMYLCASQAGGPDTQYFGPGTRLTVL.

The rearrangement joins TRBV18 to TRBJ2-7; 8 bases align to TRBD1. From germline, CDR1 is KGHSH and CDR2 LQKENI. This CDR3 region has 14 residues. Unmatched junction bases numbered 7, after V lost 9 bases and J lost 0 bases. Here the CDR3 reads CASDRTGSSYEQYF. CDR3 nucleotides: TGTGCCAGTGACAGGACAGGGAGCTCCTACGAGCAGTACTTC.

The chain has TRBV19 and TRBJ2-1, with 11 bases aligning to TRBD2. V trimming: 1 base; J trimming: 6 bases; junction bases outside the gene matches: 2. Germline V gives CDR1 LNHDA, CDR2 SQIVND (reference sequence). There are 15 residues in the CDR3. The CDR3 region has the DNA TGTGCCAGTAGTATAGCTAGCGGGGGGATCAATGAGCAGTTCTTC. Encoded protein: CASSIASGGINEQFF. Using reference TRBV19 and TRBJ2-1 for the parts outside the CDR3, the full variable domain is DGGITQSPKYLFRKEGQNVTLSCEQNLNHDAMYWYRQDPGQGLRLIYYSQIVNDFQKGDIAEGYSVSREKKESFPLTVTSAQKNPTAFYLCASSIASGGINEQFFGPGTRLTVL.

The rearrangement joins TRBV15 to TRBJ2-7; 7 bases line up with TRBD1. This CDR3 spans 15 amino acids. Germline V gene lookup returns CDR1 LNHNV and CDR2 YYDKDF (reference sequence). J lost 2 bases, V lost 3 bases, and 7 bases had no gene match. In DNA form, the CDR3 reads TGTGCCACCAGCAGTCCCAGGACAGGCGCCTACGAGCAGTACTTC. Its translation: CATSSPRTGAYEQYF.

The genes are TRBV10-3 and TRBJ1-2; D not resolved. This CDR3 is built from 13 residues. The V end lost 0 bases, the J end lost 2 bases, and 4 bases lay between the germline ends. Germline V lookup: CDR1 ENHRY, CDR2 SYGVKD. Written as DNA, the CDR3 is TGTGCCATCAGTGAGTCTGAGAACTATGGCTACACCTTC. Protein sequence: CAISESENYGYTF.

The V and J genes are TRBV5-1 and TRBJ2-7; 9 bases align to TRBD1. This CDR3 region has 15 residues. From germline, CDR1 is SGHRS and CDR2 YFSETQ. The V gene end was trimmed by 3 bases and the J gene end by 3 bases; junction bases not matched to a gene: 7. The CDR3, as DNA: TGCGCCAGCAGCTCTACCGGGACAGGGCTCTACGAGCAGTACTTC. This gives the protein CASSSTGTGLYEQYF. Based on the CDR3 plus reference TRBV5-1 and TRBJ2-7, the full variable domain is KAGVTQTPRYLIKTRGQQVTLSCSPISGHRSVSWYQQTPGQGLQFLFEYFSETQRNKGNFPGRFSGRQFSNSRSEMNVSTLELGDSALYLCASSSTGTGLYEQYFGPGTRLTVT.

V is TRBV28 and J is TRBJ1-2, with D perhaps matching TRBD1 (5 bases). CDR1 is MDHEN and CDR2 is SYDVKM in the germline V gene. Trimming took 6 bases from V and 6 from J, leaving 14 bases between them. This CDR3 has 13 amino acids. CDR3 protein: CASRNSGGDGYTF. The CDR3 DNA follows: TGTGCCAGCAGAAATTCGGGGGGTGATGGCTACACCTTC.

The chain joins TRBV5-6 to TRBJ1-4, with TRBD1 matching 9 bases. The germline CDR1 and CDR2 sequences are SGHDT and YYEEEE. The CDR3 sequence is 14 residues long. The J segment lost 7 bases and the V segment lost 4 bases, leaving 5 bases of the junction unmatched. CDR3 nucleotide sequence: TGTGCCAGCAGCCCGGACAGGGGTGGTGAAAAACTGTTTTTT. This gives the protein CASSPDRGGEKLFF.

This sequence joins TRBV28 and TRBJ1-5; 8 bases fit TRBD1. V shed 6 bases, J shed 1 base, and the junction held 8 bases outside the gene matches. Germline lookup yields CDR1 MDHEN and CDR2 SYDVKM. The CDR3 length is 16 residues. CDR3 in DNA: TGTGCCAGCAGCCTCGCGGACAGGGCCAGCAATCAGCCCCAGCATTTT. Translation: CASSLADRASNQPQHF.

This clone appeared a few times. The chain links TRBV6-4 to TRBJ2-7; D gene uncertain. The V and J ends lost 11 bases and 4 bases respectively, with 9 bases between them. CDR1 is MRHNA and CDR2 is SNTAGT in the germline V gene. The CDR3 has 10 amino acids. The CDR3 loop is CAALRYEQYF. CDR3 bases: TGTGCCGCTCTTCGGTACGAGCAGTACTTC.

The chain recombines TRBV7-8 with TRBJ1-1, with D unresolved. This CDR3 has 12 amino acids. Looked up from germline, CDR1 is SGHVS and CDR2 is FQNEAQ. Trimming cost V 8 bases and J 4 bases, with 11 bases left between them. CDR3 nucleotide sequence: TGTGCCAGCTCCCGGGTGGGCACTGAAGCTTTCTTT. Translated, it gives CASSRVGTEAFF.

The CDR3, as DNA: TGCGCCAGCAGCTCGGGGACAGGGCATAACTATGGCTACACCTTC. It translates to CASSSGTGHNYGYTF. The V and J genes are TRBV5-1 and TRBJ1-2; TRBD1 aligns across 9 bases. The CDR3 covers 15 residues. J gave up 1 base and V 3 bases, and 4 bases lay outside the gene matches. Germline CDR1 SGHRS, CDR2 YFSETQ.

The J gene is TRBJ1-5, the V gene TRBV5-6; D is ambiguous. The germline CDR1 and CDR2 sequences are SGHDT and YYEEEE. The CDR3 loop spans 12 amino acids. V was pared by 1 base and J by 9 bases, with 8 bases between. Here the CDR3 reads CASSLRDRPQHF. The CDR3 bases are TGTGCCAGCAGCTTGCGAGATCGGCCCCAGCATTTT.

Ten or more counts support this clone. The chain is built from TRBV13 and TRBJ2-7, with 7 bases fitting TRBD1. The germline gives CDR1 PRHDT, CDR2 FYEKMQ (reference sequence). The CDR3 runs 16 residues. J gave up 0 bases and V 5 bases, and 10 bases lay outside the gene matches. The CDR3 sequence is CASSQFRDSFSYEQYF. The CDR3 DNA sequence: TGTGCCAGCAGCCAATTTAGGGACAGCTTCTCCTACGAGCAGTACTTC.